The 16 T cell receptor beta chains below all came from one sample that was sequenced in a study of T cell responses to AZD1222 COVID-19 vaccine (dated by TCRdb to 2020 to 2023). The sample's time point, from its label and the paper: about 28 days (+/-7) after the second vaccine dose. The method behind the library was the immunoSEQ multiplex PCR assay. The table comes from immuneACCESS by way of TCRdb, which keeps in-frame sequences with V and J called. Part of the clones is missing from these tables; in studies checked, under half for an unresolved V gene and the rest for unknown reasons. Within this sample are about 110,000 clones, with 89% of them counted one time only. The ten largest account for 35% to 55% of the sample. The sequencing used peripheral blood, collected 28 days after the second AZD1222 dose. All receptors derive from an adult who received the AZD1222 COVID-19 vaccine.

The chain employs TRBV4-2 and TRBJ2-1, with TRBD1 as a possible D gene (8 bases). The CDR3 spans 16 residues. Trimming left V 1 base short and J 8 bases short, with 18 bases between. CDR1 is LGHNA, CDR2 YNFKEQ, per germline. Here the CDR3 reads CASSQAQQGGLYEQFF. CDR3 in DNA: TGTGCCAGCAGCCAAGCGCAACAGGGGGGGCTCTATGAGCAGTTCTTC.

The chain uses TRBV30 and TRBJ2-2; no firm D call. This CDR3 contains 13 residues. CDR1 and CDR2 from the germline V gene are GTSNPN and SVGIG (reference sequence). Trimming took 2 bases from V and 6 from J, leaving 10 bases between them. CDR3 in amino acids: CAWSPDSPGELFF. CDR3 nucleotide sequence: TGTGCCTGGAGTCCTGATAGTCCCGGGGAGCTGTTTTTT.

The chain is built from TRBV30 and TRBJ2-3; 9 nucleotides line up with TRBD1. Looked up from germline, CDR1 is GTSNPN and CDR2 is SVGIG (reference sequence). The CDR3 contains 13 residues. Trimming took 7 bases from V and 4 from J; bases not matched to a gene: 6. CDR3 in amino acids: CAYSQGASDTQYF. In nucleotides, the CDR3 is TGTGCCTACTCACAGGGGGCTTCAGATACGCAGTATTTT.

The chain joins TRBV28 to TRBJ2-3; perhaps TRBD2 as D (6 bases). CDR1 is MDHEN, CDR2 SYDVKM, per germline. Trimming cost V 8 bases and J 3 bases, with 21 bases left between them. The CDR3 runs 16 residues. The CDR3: CASERLEAQRTDTQYF. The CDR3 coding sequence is TGTGCCAGCGAAAGACTAGAGGCCCAAAGGACAGATACGCAGTATTTT.

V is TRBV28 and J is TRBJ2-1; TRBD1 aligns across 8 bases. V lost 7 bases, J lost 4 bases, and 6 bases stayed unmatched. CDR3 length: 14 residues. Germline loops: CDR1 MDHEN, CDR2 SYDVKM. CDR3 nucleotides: TGTGCCAGCAACTCAGGGGGCGCGTACAATGAGCAGTTCTTC. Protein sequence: CASNSGGAYNEQFF.

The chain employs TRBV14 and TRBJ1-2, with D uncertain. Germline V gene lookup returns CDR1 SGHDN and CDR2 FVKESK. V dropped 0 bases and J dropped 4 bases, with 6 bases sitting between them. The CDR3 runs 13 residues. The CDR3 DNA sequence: TGTGCCAGCAGCCAAGATCGGAGCTATGGCTACACCTTC. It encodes CASSQDRSYGYTF.

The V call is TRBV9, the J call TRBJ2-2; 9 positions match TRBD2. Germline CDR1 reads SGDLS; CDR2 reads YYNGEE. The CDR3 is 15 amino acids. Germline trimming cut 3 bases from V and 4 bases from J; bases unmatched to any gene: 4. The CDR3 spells CASSGAGGPTGELFF. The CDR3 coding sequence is TGTGCCAGCAGCGGGGCGGGAGGGCCCACCGGGGAGCTGTTTTTT.

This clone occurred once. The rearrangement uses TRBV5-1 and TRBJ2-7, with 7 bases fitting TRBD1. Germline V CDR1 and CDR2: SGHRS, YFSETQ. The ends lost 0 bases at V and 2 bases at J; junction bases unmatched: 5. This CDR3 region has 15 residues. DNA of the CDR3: TGCGCCAGCAGCTTGGGGCAGGGGGACGCCTACGAGCAGTACTTC. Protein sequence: CASSLGQGDAYEQYF.

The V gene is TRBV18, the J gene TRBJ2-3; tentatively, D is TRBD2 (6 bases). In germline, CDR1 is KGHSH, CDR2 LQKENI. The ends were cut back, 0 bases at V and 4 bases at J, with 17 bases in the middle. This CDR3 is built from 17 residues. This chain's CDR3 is CASSPPVGRDFPDTQYF. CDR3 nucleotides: TGTGCCAGCTCACCACCGGTGGGGCGGGATTTTCCAGATACGCAGTATTTT.

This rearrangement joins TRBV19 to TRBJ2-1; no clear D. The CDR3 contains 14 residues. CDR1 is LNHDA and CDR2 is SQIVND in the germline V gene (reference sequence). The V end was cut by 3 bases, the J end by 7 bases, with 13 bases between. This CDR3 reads CASSIQTVPNEQFF. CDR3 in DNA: TGTGCCAGTAGTATCCAGACTGTACCTAATGAGCAGTTCTTC.

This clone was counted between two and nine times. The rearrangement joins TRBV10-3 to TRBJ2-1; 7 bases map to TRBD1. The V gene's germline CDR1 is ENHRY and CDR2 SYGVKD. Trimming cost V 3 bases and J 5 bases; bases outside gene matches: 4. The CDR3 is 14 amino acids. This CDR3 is CAISDKQGNNEQFF. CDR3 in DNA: TGTGCCATCAGTGATAAACAGGGGAACAATGAGCAGTTCTTC.

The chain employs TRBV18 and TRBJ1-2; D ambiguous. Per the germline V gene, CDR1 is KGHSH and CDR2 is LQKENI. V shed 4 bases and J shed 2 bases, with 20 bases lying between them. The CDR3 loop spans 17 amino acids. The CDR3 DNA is TGTGCCAGCTCACTCTGGACGGAACCTTCTGAAAACTATGGCTACACCTTC. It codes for CASSLWTEPSENYGYTF.

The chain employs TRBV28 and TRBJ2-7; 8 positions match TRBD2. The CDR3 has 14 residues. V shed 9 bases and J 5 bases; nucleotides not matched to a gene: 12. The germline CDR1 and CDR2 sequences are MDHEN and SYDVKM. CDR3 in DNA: TGTGCCAGTCATTTCAGCGGGAGAGGTCACGAGCAGTACTTC. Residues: CASHFSGRGHEQYF.

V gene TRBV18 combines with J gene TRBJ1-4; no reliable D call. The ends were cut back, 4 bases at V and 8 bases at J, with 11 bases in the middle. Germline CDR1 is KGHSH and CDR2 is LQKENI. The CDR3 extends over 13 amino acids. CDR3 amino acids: CASSQAQEEKLFF. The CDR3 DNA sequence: TGTGCCAGCTCACAGGCCCAGGAAGAAAAACTGTTTTTT.

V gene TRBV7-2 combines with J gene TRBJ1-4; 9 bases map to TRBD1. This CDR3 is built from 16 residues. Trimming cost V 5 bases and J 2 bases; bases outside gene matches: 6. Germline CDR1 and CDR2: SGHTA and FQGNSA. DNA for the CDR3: TGTGCCAGCAGCATGACAGGGGGTCGGACTAATGAAAAACTGTTTTTT. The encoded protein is CASSMTGGRTNEKLFF.

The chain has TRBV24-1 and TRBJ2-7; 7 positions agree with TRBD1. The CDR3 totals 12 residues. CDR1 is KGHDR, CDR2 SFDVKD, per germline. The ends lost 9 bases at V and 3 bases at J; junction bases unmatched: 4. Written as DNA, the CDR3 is TGTGCCACCCAGGGACAGCTCTACGAGCAGTACTTC. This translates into CATQGQLYEQYF.